The 31 T cell receptor beta chains below all came from one sample that was sequenced in a study of blood T cell repertoires in COVID-19. Produced via immunoSEQ multiplex PCR; TCRdb's table is partial and in-frame only. This sample has approximately 160,000 clones, with roughly nine tenths found just once. Sequenced material: peripheral blood. The receptors stem from a man between 60 and 70 years old with active or convalescent COVID-19.

V is TRBV29-1 and J is TRBJ1-5; TRBD1 is a possible D gene (5 bases). This CDR3 spans 12 amino acids. Trimming left V 4 bases short and J 3 bases short, with 7 bases between. Germline CDR1 and CDR2: SQVTM and ANQGSEA. CDR3 loop: CSVGQHNQPQHF. CDR3 nucleotide sequence: TGCAGCGTTGGACAGCACAATCAGCCCCAGCATTTT.

The rearrangement joins TRBV7-2 to TRBJ1-1; tentatively, D is TRBD1 (5 bases). Germline CDR1 reads SGHTA; CDR2 reads FQGNSA. V lost 2 bases and J 5 bases, leaving 9 bases between the germline ends. CDR3 size: 13 residues. CDR3 protein: CASSLQGQTEAFF. CDR3 coding DNA: TGTGCCAGCAGCTTACAGGGTCAGACTGAAGCTTTCTTT.

This rearrangement joins TRBV25-1 to TRBJ2-5; 7 positions match TRBD2. The CDR3 consists of 14 residues. CDR1 is MGHDK and CDR2 is SYGVNS in the germline V gene. J lost 6 bases, V lost 5 bases, and 9 bases had no gene match. The CDR3 bases are TGTGCCAGCAGTCCGTGGACTAGTTTGAAGACCCAGTACTTC. This sequence encodes CASSPWTSLKTQYF.

The chain is built from TRBV27 and TRBJ1-2; maybe TRBD1 (6 bases). The germline CDR1 and CDR2 sequences are MNHEY and SMNVEV (reference sequence). The V end was cut by 2 bases, the J end by 7 bases, with 11 bases between. This CDR3 comprises 13 residues. As DNA, the CDR3 is TGTGCCAGCAGTTTAAAGGGGGATGCTGGCTACACCTTC. Protein sequence: CASSLKGDAGYTF.

There are a few counts of this clone. The chain is built from TRBV30 and TRBJ2-1, with TRBD2 matching over 11 bases. V lost 1 base to trimming and J lost 7 bases; unmatched junction nucleotides: 3. The germline V gene encodes CDR1 GTSNPN and CDR2 SVGIG (reference sequence). The CDR3 contains 14 residues. The CDR3 reads CAWSAWTSGNEQFF. CDR3 coding DNA: TGTGCCTGGAGTGCCTGGACTAGCGGGAATGAGCAGTTCTTC.

The rearrangement uses TRBV4-2 and TRBJ2-3; TRBD2 matches 9 bases. V trimming: 1 base; J trimming: 5 bases; junction bases outside the gene matches: 7. The CDR3 extends over 16 amino acids. Germline CDR1 is LGHNA and CDR2 is YNFKEQ. CDR3 region: CASSQGRLAGKDTQYF. The CDR3 region has the DNA TGTGCCAGCAGCCAAGGTAGGCTAGCGGGGAAAGATACGCAGTATTTT.

The chain joins TRBV19 to TRBJ2-7; no definite D call. Germline CDR1 LNHDA, CDR2 SQIVND (reference sequence). This CDR3 region has 11 residues. Trimming stripped 4 bases from V and 5 bases from J, with 6 bases between. The CDR3, as DNA: TGTGCCAGTAGTACTCGGGACGAGCAGTACTTC. It encodes CASSTRDEQYF.

This chain joins TRBV5-1 and TRBJ1-5; no firm D call. Germline V gives CDR1 SGHRS, CDR2 YFSETQ. The CDR3 sequence is 15 residues long. The V gene lost 5 bases and the J gene lost 0 bases, with 12 bases spanning the gap. As DNA, the CDR3 is TGCGCCAGCAGGTGGCAGCCGGGTAGCAATCAGCCCCAGCATTTT. The encoded protein is CASRWQPGSNQPQHF.

The chain's CDR3 is CASSLQGNGELFF. CDR3 nucleotides: TGTGCCAGCAGCCTGCAGGGTAACGGGGAGCTGTTTTTT. The chain has TRBV7-2 and TRBJ2-2, with D possibly TRBD1 on 5 matching bases. V was trimmed by 5 bases and J by 7 bases, leaving 11 bases between them. The CDR3 covers 13 residues. Germline assignment: CDR1 SGHTA and CDR2 FQGNSA.

This clone was seen once. The rearrangement uses TRBV4-1 and TRBJ1-4; TRBD1 is a possible D gene (5 bases). In germline, CDR1 is MGHRA, CDR2 YSYEKL. Trimming took 0 bases from V and 7 from J, leaving 12 bases between them. The CDR3 length is 15 residues. DNA for the CDR3: TGCGCCAGCAGCCAAGAAGGGCAGGGAGGTGAAAAACTGTTTTTT. Its protein product is CASSQEGQGGEKLFF.

The chain employs TRBV5-1 and TRBJ1-1, with D perhaps matching TRBD1 (5 bases). This CDR3 is 15 amino acids long. The V end was cut by 0 bases, the J end by 0 bases, with 9 bases between. Germline V gives CDR1 SGHRS, CDR2 YFSETQ. The CDR3 DNA follows: TGCGCCAGCAGCTTGGCAGGGTTCGTGAACACTGAAGCTTTCTTT. It encodes CASSLAGFVNTEAFF.

The chain is built from TRBV6-5 and TRBJ1-1; 8 bases match TRBD1. J was trimmed by 4 bases and V by 5 bases; bases with no gene match: 3. This CDR3 comprises 13 residues. CDR1 and CDR2 (germline): MNHEY, SVGAGI. The CDR3 DNA reads TGTGCCAGCAGTATTACAGGGGGCACTGAAGCTTTCTTT. As protein: CASSITGGTEAFF.

The rearrangement links TRBV13 to TRBJ2-1; 8 bases match TRBD1. Looked up from germline, CDR1 is PRHDT and CDR2 is FYEKMQ (reference sequence). The CDR3 runs to 15 residues. The ends lost 5 bases at V and 5 bases at J; junction bases unmatched: 8. Written as DNA, the CDR3 is TGTGCCAGCAGCCAAAGGACAGGGCAACACAATGAGCAGTTCTTC. Amino acid sequence: CASSQRTGQHNEQFF.

CDR3 protein: CASRYGTSRFFGELFF. The CDR3 DNA is TGTGCCAGCAGATATGGGACTAGCCGCTTTTTCGGGGAGCTGTTTTTT. The chain links TRBV6-6 to TRBJ2-2, with 9 bases aligning to TRBD2. From germline, CDR1 is MNHNY and CDR2 SVGAGI (reference sequence). The CDR3 length is 16 residues. With 6 bases clipped from V and 7 bases from J, the junction kept 12 bases outside the gene matches.

The CDR3 nucleotides are TGTGCCAGCAGTACCCCGGACAGGTTTTCGGAGACCCAGTACTTC. Encoded protein: CASSTPDRFSETQYF. The chain has TRBV28 and TRBJ2-5, with 7 nucleotides matching TRBD1. The CDR3 spans 15 residues. V gave up 5 bases and J gave up 5 bases; unmatched junction bases: 11. The germline V gene encodes CDR1 MDHEN and CDR2 SYDVKM.

This rearrangement joins TRBV7-2 to TRBJ1-2; D not certain. Trimming removed 2 bases from V and 1 base from J, with 5 bases in between. CDR3 length equals 13 residues. The germline V gene has CDR1 SGHTA and CDR2 FQGNSA. CDR3 in DNA: TGTGCCAGCAGCTTATCCAGTAACTATGGCTACACCTTC. Translated, it gives CASSLSSNYGYTF.

This clone showed up just once. The gene calls are TRBV9 and TRBJ1-1; 7 bases line up with TRBD1. Germline loops: CDR1 SGDLS, CDR2 YYNGEE. The V gene end was trimmed by 3 bases and the J gene end by 5 bases; junction bases not matched to a gene: 19. This CDR3 is 18 amino acids long. The CDR3 DNA reads TGTGCCAGCAGCGCCCATCTGGGACAGACGAATTTAGGAACTGAAGCTTTCTTT. Protein sequence: CASSAHLGQTNLGTEAFF.

The CDR3 loop reads CASCAGGTNTEAFF. The CDR3 coding sequence is TGTGCCAGCTGCGCAGGGGGCACGAACACTGAAGCTTTCTTT. The chain has TRBV6-5 and TRBJ1-1; 8 bases line up with TRBD1. The CDR3 spans 14 residues. Germline CDR1 reads MNHEY; CDR2 reads SVGAGI. The V gene end was trimmed by 8 bases and the J gene end by 1 base; junction bases not matched to a gene: 6.

The chain links TRBV9 to TRBJ2-5; TRBD2 aligns across 12 bases. Losses at the gene ends were 0 bases for V and 2 bases for J; bases not matched to a gene: 5. Germline CDR1 reads SGDLS; CDR2 reads YYNGEE. This CDR3 region has 17 residues. The CDR3, as DNA: TGTGCCAGCAGCGTAGCCCCTAGCGGGGGGGCACAAGAGACCCAGTACTTC. This translates into CASSVAPSGGAQETQYF.

The V call is TRBV12-3 or TRBV12-4, the J call TRBJ2-7, with a tentative D call TRBD1 (5 bases). There are 13 residues in the CDR3. V lost 2 bases to trimming and J lost 2 bases, with 7 bases between them. This CDR3 reads CASSLSDTYEQYF. The CDR3 nucleotides are TGTGCCAGCAGTTTATCGGACACCTACGAGCAGTACTTC.

V usage is TRBV3-1 (or the pseudogene TRBV3-2) and J usage is TRBJ2-2, with 9 bases identical to TRBD1. After removal of 5 bases from V and 2 bases from J, the junction contained 6 bases not matched to a gene. Per the germline V gene, CDR1 is LGHDT and CDR2 is YNNKEL (reference sequence). The CDR3 is 16 amino acids. The CDR3 region is CASSVYRGRNTGELFF. The CDR3 DNA reads TGTGCCAGCAGCGTATACAGGGGGCGCAACACCGGGGAGCTGTTTTTT.

This chain uses TRBV19 with TRBJ1-2; D ambiguous. This CDR3 is 15 amino acids long. Germline values: CDR1 LNHDA, CDR2 SQIVND (reference sequence). Trimming took off 10 bases at V and 0 bases at J, with 18 bases between the two ends. The CDR3 nucleotides are TGTGCCACCACTCCAGGCATCCAAGCTAACTATGGCTACACCTTC. This sequence encodes CATTPGIQANYGYTF.

V gene TRBV6-5 combines with J gene TRBJ1-1; 8 nucleotides match TRBD1. With V trimmed by 6 bases and J by 4 bases, 4 bases remained unmatched. CDR3 length: 13 amino acids. Germline V lookup: CDR1 MNHEY, CDR2 SVGAGI. CDR3 nucleotides: TGTGCCAGCAGCAGGGGGCCGGGCACTGAAGCTTTCTTT. As protein: CASSRGPGTEAFF.

The chain couples TRBV25-1 to TRBJ2-3, with D perhaps TRBD1 (5 bases). Trimming pared 1 base from V and 4 bases from J, leaving 12 bases between. The CDR3 has 15 residues. Germline V CDR1 and CDR2: MGHDK, SYGVNS. The CDR3 loop reads CASSESVQGPDTQYF. For the CDR3, the DNA is TGTGCCAGCAGTGAATCTGTCCAGGGTCCAGATACGCAGTATTTT.

In DNA, the CDR3 is TGTGCCGCCCAAGGGCTAGCGGCGAACACCGGGGAGCTGTTTTTT. Translating gives CAAQGLAANTGELFF. V and J are TRBV2 and TRBJ2-2; 7 bases map to TRBD2. The germline gives CDR1 SNHLY, CDR2 FYNNEI. The length of the CDR3 is 15 residues. The V segment lost 11 bases and the J segment 0 bases; nucleotides outside the gene matches: 9.

The chain links TRBV5-1 to TRBJ2-3; 8 bases match TRBD2. Germline CDR1 SGHRS, CDR2 YFSETQ. The CDR3 is 16 amino acids. V trimming: 1 base; J trimming: 1 base; junction bases outside the gene matches: 5. CDR3 protein: CASSLSGGRGTDTQYF. CDR3 sequence (DNA): TGCGCCAGCAGCTTGTCGGGGGGGCGAGGCACAGATACGCAGTATTTT.

This chain connects TRBV7-2 to TRBJ2-3; TRBD2 might be the D (6 bases). Germline values: CDR1 SGHTA, CDR2 FQGNSA. The CDR3 loop spans 14 amino acids. V dropped 7 bases and J dropped 5 bases, with 16 bases sitting between them. The CDR3 loop is CASMVKAGRDTQYF. DNA for the CDR3: TGTGCCAGCATGGTCAAGGCGGGACGAGATACGCAGTATTTT.

This chain connects TRBV29-1 to TRBJ2-2, with TRBD1 matching 7 bases. The CDR3 has 16 amino acids. The ends lost 6 bases at V and 0 bases at J; junction bases unmatched: 10. Germline CDR1 is SQVTM and CDR2 is ANQGSEA. Here the CDR3 DNA reads TGCAGCGTGGCAAGAGGGGGCGCAGCGAACACCGGGGAGCTGTTTTTT. It encodes CSVARGGAANTGELFF.

The chain uses TRBV19 and TRBJ1-5; 9 nucleotides align to TRBD1. Germline assignment: CDR1 LNHDA and CDR2 SQIVND (reference sequence). J gave up 6 bases and V 9 bases, and 6 bases lay outside the gene matches. This CDR3 comprises 13 residues. The CDR3, as DNA: TGTGCCAGCCAGGGACAGGGCACTCAGCCCCAGCATTTT. Protein sequence: CASQGQGTQPQHF. Full variable domain (outside the CDR3, taken from reference TRBV19 and TRBJ1-5): DGGITQSPKYLFRKEGQNVTLSCEQNLNHDAMYWYRQDPGQGLRLIYYSQIVNDFQKGDIAEGYSVSREKKESFPLTVTSAQKNPTAFYLCASQGQGTQPQHFGDGTRLSIL.

The V gene is TRBV5-1, the J gene TRBJ2-5, with 10 bases lining up with TRBD2. The length of the CDR3 is 16 residues. The V gene end was trimmed by 1 base and the J gene end by 4 bases; junction bases not matched to a gene: 7. The V gene's germline CDR1 is SGHRS and CDR2 YFSETQ. The CDR3 loop reads CASSLMVAGGPETQYF. The CDR3, as DNA: TGCGCCAGCAGCTTGATGGTAGCGGGGGGACCAGAGACCCAGTACTTC.

The chain combines TRBV10-3 with TRBJ2-1; D possibly corresponds to TRBD2 (6 bases). The CDR3 length is 13 residues. Germline lookup yields CDR1 ENHRY and CDR2 SYGVKD. The CDR3 loop is CASEEGQYNEQFF. In nucleotides, the CDR3 is TGTGCGTCAGAGGAGGGCCAATACAATGAGCAGTTCTTC.